Following are 19 T cell receptor beta chains from one sample sequenced in a study of neoadjuvant anti-PD-1 for oral cavity cancer (dated by TCRdb to about 2021). The time point label here, explained by the study, means: after neoadjuvant nivolumab, at surgical resection. Library preparation employed the immunoSEQ multiplex PCR assay. Entries here come from immuneACCESS through TCRdb and include only in-frame sequences with V and J called. Some clones fail to appear in such tables; in the studies checked, an unresolved V gene covers under half of the shortfall, and the cause of the remainder is unknown. The sample contains around 67,000 clones, 80% to 90% of them found a single time. Roughly 2.9% of the sample is taken by the ten largest. The sample was PBMCs, taken after nivolumab (anti-PD-1) treatment. The receptors derive from a person aged 40 to 85 with oral cavity squamous cell carcinoma.

The chain couples TRBV30 to TRBJ2-7, with TRBD2 matching 14 bases. J lost 0 bases, V lost 5 bases, and 3 bases had no gene match. CDR1 GTSNPN and CDR2 SVGIG come from the germline V gene (reference sequence). This CDR3 has 15 amino acids. The chain's CDR3 is CAWGTSGGSSYEQYF. The DNA of the CDR3 is TGTGCCTGGGGGACTAGCGGGGGAAGCTCCTACGAGCAGTACTTC. Supplemented by reference TRBV30 and TRBJ2-7, the full variable domain reads SQTIHQWPATLVQPVGSPLSLECTVEGTSNPNLYWYRQAAGRGLQLLFYSVGIGQISSEVPQNLSASRPQDRQFILSSKKLLLSDSGFYLCAWGTSGGSSYEQYFGPGTRLTVT.

This chain links TRBV5-1 with TRBJ2-2; perhaps TRBD1 as D (6 bases). Germline CDR1 SGHRS, CDR2 YFSETQ. The V gene lost 6 bases and the J gene lost 5 bases, with 17 bases spanning the gap. CDR3 size: 15 residues. The CDR3 coding sequence is TGCGCCAGCACCAGAACCGGGACACAGACCGGGGAGCTGTTTTTT. The encoded protein is CASTRTGTQTGELFF.

The rearrangement links TRBV6-1 to TRBJ1-2; D call uncertain. The length of the CDR3 is 13 residues. CDR1 and CDR2 from the germline V gene are MNHNS and SASEGT. Deletions cut 4 bases from V and 3 bases from J, with 9 bases between. This CDR3 is CASSGESHYGYTF. The CDR3 DNA is TGTGCCAGCAGTGGAGAAAGCCACTATGGCTACACCTTC.

The gene calls are TRBV13 and TRBJ1-2; no clear D gene. The CDR3 spans 13 residues. In germline, CDR1 is PRHDT, CDR2 FYEKMQ (reference sequence). V gave up 4 bases and J gave up 5 bases, with 11 bases separating them. As DNA, the CDR3 is TGTGCCAGCAGCTCACCGTCCCCTTATGGCTACACCTTC. As protein: CASSSPSPYGYTF.

The chain couples TRBV30 to TRBJ1-1; tentative D call: TRBD1 (6 bases). Germline V CDR1 and CDR2: GTSNPN, SVGIG (reference sequence). V lost 0 bases and J lost 10, with 18 bases in between. CDR3 length: 14 residues. CDR3 in amino acids: CAWSVSQGFNGAFF. Here the CDR3 DNA reads TGTGCCTGGAGTGTATCGCAGGGGTTTAATGGAGCTTTCTTT. The complete variable domain, with remaining parts taken from reference TRBV30 and TRBJ1-1, reads SQTIHQWPATLVQPVGSPLSLECTVEGTSNPNLYWYRQAAGRGLQLLFYSVGIGQISSEVPQNLSASRPQDRQFILSSKKLLLSDSGFYLCAWSVSQGFNGAFFGQGTRLTVV.

This clone was seen a handful of times. The V gene is TRBV19, the J gene TRBJ2-3; TRBD2 is a possible D gene (7 bases). The V end was cut by 5 bases, the J end by 2 bases, with 11 bases between. Looked up from germline, CDR1 is LNHDA and CDR2 is SQIVND (reference sequence). The CDR3 extends over 14 amino acids. The CDR3 region has the DNA TGTGCCAGTAGTCGGGGGGCGGTCACAGATACGCAGTATTTT. Translation gives CASSRGAVTDTQYF.

The V call is TRBV2, the J call TRBJ2-1, with D uncertain. The germline CDR1 and CDR2 sequences are SNHLY and FYNNEI. This CDR3 has 14 amino acids. The ends were cut back, 1 base at V and 0 bases at J, with 4 bases in the middle. CDR3 nucleotides: TGTGCCAGCAGTGAAGACGCCTCCTACAATGAGCAGTTCTTC. Encoded protein: CASSEDASYNEQFF.

This chain's CDR3 is CASSITGQGRYEQFF. The CDR3 bases are TGTGCCAGTAGTATAACGGGACAGGGGAGGTATGAGCAGTTCTTC. The chain links TRBV19 to TRBJ2-1; 10 bases match TRBD1. Germline V CDR1 and CDR2: LNHDA, SQIVND (reference sequence). CDR3 length: 15 amino acids. Trimming cost V 2 bases and J 8 bases; bases outside gene matches: 6.

This clone is a singleton in its sample. The V call is TRBV6-5, the J call TRBJ2-3, with 7 positions matching TRBD2. This CDR3 is built from 11 residues. Looked up from germline, CDR1 is MNHEY and CDR2 is SVGAGI. The J segment lost 8 bases and the V segment lost 5 bases, leaving 1 base of the junction unmatched. In DNA form, the CDR3 reads TGTGCCAGCAGTGGGGGGGGTACGCAGTATTTT. Residues: CASSGGGTQYF.

The chain uses TRBV5-1 and TRBJ2-3; D unresolved. CDR1 and CDR2 from the germline V gene are SGHRS and YFSETQ. The CDR3 consists of 16 residues. Trimming stripped 4 bases from V and 2 bases from J, with 17 bases between. In DNA form, the CDR3 reads TGCGCCAGCAGCCCCAACCCCGGCAGTACCACAGATACGCAGTATTTT. Its protein is CASSPNPGSTTDTQYF.

This clone was counted a few times. This rearrangement joins TRBV5-1 to TRBJ1-4; the D is unclear. Looked up from germline, CDR1 is SGHRS and CDR2 is YFSETQ. Trimming stripped 5 bases from V and 0 bases from J, with 5 bases between. The CDR3 runs 13 residues. The CDR3 coding sequence is TGCGCCAGCAGGGATGCAACTAATGAAAAACTGTTTTTT. Protein: CASRDATNEKLFF. The whole variable domain, remainder taken from reference TRBV5-1 and TRBJ1-4, is KAGVTQTPRYLIKTRGQQVTLSCSPISGHRSVSWYQQTPGQGLQFLFEYFSETQRNKGNFPGRFSGRQFSNSRSEMNVSTLELGDSALYLCASRDATNEKLFFGSGTQLSVL.

The chain employs TRBV20-1 and TRBJ2-1; a possible D gene is TRBD2 (6 bases). Trimming took 2 bases from V and 7 from J, leaving 6 bases between them. This CDR3 has 11 residues. The germline V gene has CDR1 DFQATT and CDR2 SNEGSKA (reference sequence). The CDR3 is CSARRGNEQFF. The CDR3 nucleotides are TGCAGTGCTAGACGGGGGAATGAGCAGTTCTTC.

This clone was seen once. V usage is TRBV11-1 and J usage is TRBJ2-3; D uncertain. The ends were cut back, 2 bases at V and 2 bases at J, with 8 bases in the middle. CDR1 is SGHAT and CDR2 is FQDESV in the germline V gene (reference sequence). This CDR3 region has 14 residues. CDR3 bases: TGTGCCAGCAGCTTAATGGCAGTCACAGATACGCAGTATTTT. Translation gives CASSLMAVTDTQYF. Using reference TRBV11-1 and TRBJ2-3 for the parts outside the CDR3, the full variable domain is EAEVAQSPRYKITEKSQAVAFWCDPISGHATLYWYRQILGQGPELLVQFQDESVVDDSQLPKDRFSAERLKGVDSTLKIQPAELGDSAMYLCASSLMAVTDTQYFGPGTRLTVL.

V and J are TRBV7-8 and TRBJ2-2; maybe TRBD2 (7 bases). The CDR3 spans 14 residues. The V and J ends lost 7 bases and 5 bases respectively, with 14 bases between them. Germline CDR1 and CDR2: SGHVS and FQNEAQ. CDR3 in amino acids: CASTAGAGTGELFF. CDR3 in DNA: TGTGCCAGCACCGCGGGGGCGGGGACCGGGGAGCTGTTTTTT.

This chain uses TRBV30 with TRBJ2-3, with D tentatively TRBD2 (6 bases). The CDR3 has 15 amino acids. Trimming stripped 0 bases from V and 0 bases from J, with 10 bases between. Per germline, CDR1 GTSNPN and CDR2 SVGIG (reference sequence). The CDR3 reads CAWSVGGSSTDTQYF. CDR3 DNA sequence: TGTGCCTGGAGTGTAGGAGGGTCTAGCACAGATACGCAGTATTTT. Using reference TRBV30 and TRBJ2-3 for the parts outside the CDR3, the full variable domain is SQTIHQWPATLVQPVGSPLSLECTVEGTSNPNLYWYRQAAGRGLQLLFYSVGIGQISSEVPQNLSASRPQDRQFILSSKKLLLSDSGFYLCAWSVGGSSTDTQYFGPGTRLTVL.

This rearrangement joins TRBV14 to TRBJ2-1, with 7 bases aligning to TRBD2. From germline, CDR1 is SGHDN and CDR2 FVKESK. The CDR3 spans 18 residues. V shed 1 base, J shed 4 bases, and the junction held 13 bases outside the gene matches. The DNA for the CDR3 is TGTGCCAGCAGCCAAGCCCTAGGGCGGGGGAGCAGTTACAATGAGCAGTTCTTC. Translating it yields CASSQALGRGSSYNEQFF.

This rearrangement joins TRBV7-8 to TRBJ1-2; 9 bases agree with TRBD1. Trimming took 7 bases from V and 5 from J; bases not matched to a gene: 14. The length of the CDR3 is 16 residues. Per germline, CDR1 SGHVS and CDR2 FQNEAQ. CDR3 region: CASTSTGGHTTYGYTF. The DNA for the CDR3 is TGTGCCAGCACCTCGACAGGGGGACACACTACTTATGGCTACACCTTC.

This clone was seen a few times. The genes are TRBV27 and TRBJ2-3; possibly TRBD2 for D (7 bases). Germline assignment: CDR1 MNHEY and CDR2 SMNVEV (reference sequence). This CDR3 spans 16 amino acids. V was pared by 9 bases and J by 3 bases, with 22 bases between. This chain's CDR3 is CASRAGAWRGTDTQYF. The CDR3 coding sequence is TGTGCCAGTCGCGCGGGGGCCTGGCGTGGGACAGATACGCAGTATTTT.

The rearrangement joins TRBV7-9 to TRBJ2-4; 10 bases match TRBD2. The CDR3 runs 18 residues. The germline CDR1 and CDR2 sequences are SEHNR and FQNEAQ (reference sequence). V was clipped by 1 base and J by 0 bases; unmatched bases: 6. CDR3 residues: CASSLGLASGRAKNIQYF. In DNA, the CDR3 is TGTGCCAGCAGCTTAGGTTTGGCTAGCGGGAGAGCCAAAAACATTCAGTACTTC.